This TCR beta chain was obtained from a study of blood T cells in healthy people across ages (dated by TCRdb to the mid-2010s). About the investigation overall: In model experiments, roughly one uniquely barcoded TCR beta cDNA molecule per two T cells was captured by template switching. Age-related changes in TCR beta repertoire diversity were measured in the study by deep sequencing normalized with unique cDNA molecular identifiers. Four age groups were formed from the donors: young (average about 15 years), middle-aged (just under 40), aged (around 68) and long-lived (about 80). To avoid experimental bias, donors of different ages were spread randomly across the sequencing lanes. For two donors (one aged 18 to 30 and one aged 80 or older), the study analyzed two additional independent replicas of 1 million unique cDNA reads from the same blood draw. Here is what the overall study found, with its caveats: A strong correlation was found between observed TCR beta diversity and the percentage of naive T cells measured by flow cytometry. The long-lived group showed more naive CD4+ T cells, fewer expanded clones and increased TCR diversity than the aged group, suggesting age selection. Estimates of total diversity based on one million sequenced T cells were regarded as lower bounds and as underestimates. Observed TCR beta diversity per million T cells fell roughly linearly with age, and a significant reduction was already apparent by age around 40. Conclusive comparison of naive and antigen-experienced compartments was prevented by the profiling of bulk unsorted PBMCs. Because donor CMV infection status was unknown, age-related changes in expanded clonotypes were potentially confounded.

The library was made by 5' RACE. The sequencing machine was an Illumina HiSeq 2500. A second PCR of about 7 to 12 cycles was performed with a sample-barcoded 5' primer and a J-beta primer mix. A template-switch 5' adaptor carrying 12 random nucleotides introduced a unique molecular identifier onto each TCR beta cDNA molecule. Each sample yielded at least 2.5 million CDR3-containing paired-end reads. First-strand cDNA was synthesized from all RNA with the Mint cDNA synthesis kit, primed by a TRBC-specific oligonucleotide. All cDNA was treated with uracil-DNA glycosylase and then went through a first 18-cycle PCR with the universal primers M1SS and BC2_uni_R. As for how the authors treated the data: Each sample was normalized by randomly selecting 1 million high-quality reads, each carrying a distinct molecular identifier. Reads sharing molecular identifiers were discarded rather than binned into consensus sequences. MiTCR, run with a Q25 quality threshold and the strictest error-elimination algorithm, handled CDR3 identification, clonotype clustering and error correction. A nonparametric unseen species model with Euler transformation was used to estimate a lower bound on total TCR beta diversity. In TCRdb, the public reads were trimmed at Q25 with fastp and aligned with MiXCR, with productive beta chains retained. Each CDR3 protein gets just one entry, which takes the most common genes and DNA from the rows behind it. The V and J calls were not made by the authors but by TCRdb's processing. The sample yields about 1.5 million distinct CDR3 sequences; about 45% were counted once. The leading ten clones occupy about 4% of the sample.

The donors were roughly 39 Caucasian individuals from Russia, aged roughly 6 to 100 years, who were systemically healthy. Each donor gave around 9.8 milliliters of peripheral blood, collected into EDTA-treated Vacutainer tubes. PBMCs were isolated by Ficoll-Paque density-gradient centrifugation, with at least 6 million obtained per sample. Trizol reagent was used to extract total RNA from the PBMCs, yielding at least 6 micrograms per sample. The percentages of naive CD45RAhigh/CD27high T cells were determined by flow cytometry on a PBMC aliquot from every donor. Points on this clonotype: This clone's antigen is unknown. Per-base qualities were not stored, and no clone one base away is much larger.

This clonotype was sampled from a woman younger than 35 in good health. The sequenced sample was blood.

The CDR3 here reads CSVGTGNEQFF. DNA sequence: TGCAGCGTCGGGACAGGGAATGAGCAGTTCTTC. This chain joins TRBV29-1 to TRBJ2-1, with 9 bases in between that match TRBD1. Based on the germline V gene, the CDR1 and CDR2 sequences are SQVTM and ANQGSEA. From V the trimming removes 6 bases and from J it removes 7 bases, while the gene matches leave 1 base of the junction unaccounted for. The CDR3 holds 11 amino acids from the cysteine to the phenylalanine. Just the 33-base CDR3 DNA is kept, in frame starting at base 1.